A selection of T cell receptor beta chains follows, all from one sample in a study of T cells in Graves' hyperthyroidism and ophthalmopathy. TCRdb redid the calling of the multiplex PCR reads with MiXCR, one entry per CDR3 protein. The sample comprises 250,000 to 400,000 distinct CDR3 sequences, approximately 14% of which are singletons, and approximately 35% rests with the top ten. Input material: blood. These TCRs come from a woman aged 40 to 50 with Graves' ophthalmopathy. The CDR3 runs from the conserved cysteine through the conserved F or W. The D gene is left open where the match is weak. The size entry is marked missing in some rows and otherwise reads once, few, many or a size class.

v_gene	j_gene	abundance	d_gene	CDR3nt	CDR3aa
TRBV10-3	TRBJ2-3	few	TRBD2	TGTGCCACCGAGCGGGGGGCATTCACAGATACGCAGTATTTT	CATERGAFTDTQYF
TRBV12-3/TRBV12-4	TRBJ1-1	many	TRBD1	TGTGCCAGCAGATCGGGACAGATGAACACTGAAGCTTTCTTT	CASRSGQMNTEAFF
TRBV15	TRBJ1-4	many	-	TGTGCCACCAGCAGCCAGTTAATTGCAACTAATGAAAAACTGTTTTTT	CATSSQLIATNEKLFF
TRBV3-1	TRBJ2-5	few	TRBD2	TGTGCCAGCAGCCTCCGGACTAGCGGACGCCGTGAGACCCAGTACTTC	CASSLRTSGRRETQYF
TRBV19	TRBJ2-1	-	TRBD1	TGTGCCAGCACCCGACAGGGCCGCTCCTACAATGAGCAGTTCTTC	CASTRQGRSYNEQFF
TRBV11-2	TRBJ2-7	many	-	TGTGCCAGCAGCTGGGGTTACGAGCAGTACTTC	CASSWGYEQYF
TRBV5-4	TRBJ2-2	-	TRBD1	TGTGCCAGCAGCTCCCAGGGGGCGCGAACCGGGGAGCTGTTTTTT	CASSSQGARTGELFF
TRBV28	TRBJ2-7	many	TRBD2	TGTGCCAGCAGTTTATACTTCAGGACTAGCGGGGGGTACGAGCAGTACTTC	CASSLYFRTSGGYEQYF
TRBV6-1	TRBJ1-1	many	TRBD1	TGTGCCAGCAGTTCACGGGACAGGGTCACTGAAGCTTTCTTT	CASSSRDRVTEAFF
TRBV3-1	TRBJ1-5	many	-	TGTGCCAGCAGCCAAGACAGGCTTCAGCCCCAGCATTTT	CASSQDRLQPQHF
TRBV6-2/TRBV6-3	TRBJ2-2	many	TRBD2	TGTGCCAGCAGTTCTCATACTAGCGGGGTTAGTTGGACCGGGGAGCTGTTTTTT	CASSSHTSGVSWTGELFF
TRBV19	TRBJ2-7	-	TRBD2	TGTGCCAGTAGTATCCCAAGACTAGCGGGAGAGTACGGGTACGAGCAGTACTTC	CASSIPRLAGEYGYEQYF
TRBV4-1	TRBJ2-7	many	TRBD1	TGCGCCAGCAGCCAGGACAGGGGCTCTTCCGAGCAGTACTTC	CASSQDRGSSEQYF
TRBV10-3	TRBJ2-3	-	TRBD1	TGTGCCACCTGGACAGGGGATCCAGATACGCAGTATTTT	CATWTGDPDTQYF
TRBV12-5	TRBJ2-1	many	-	TGTGCTAGTGGTTTGTTACGACAGGGAGGCGTTATACGAGTCAATGAGCAGTTCTTC	CASGLLRQGGVIRVNEQFF
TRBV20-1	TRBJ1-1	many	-	TGCAGTGCTAGAGACCCGGGCCCACGGCCTGAAGCTTTCTTT	CSARDPGPRPEAFF
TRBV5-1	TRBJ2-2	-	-	TGCGCCAGCAGCTTGGGAGTCCCTCGGGGCGGGGAGCTGTTTTTT	CASSLGVPRGGELFF
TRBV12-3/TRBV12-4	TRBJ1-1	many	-	TGTGCCAGCAGTCCTCCAGACAAGACTGAAGCTTTCTTT	CASSPPDKTEAFF
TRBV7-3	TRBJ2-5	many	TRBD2	TGTGCCAGCAGCTTTGGGCTAGCGGACTTCCAAGAGACCCAGTACTTC	CASSFGLADFQETQYF
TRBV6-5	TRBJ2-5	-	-	TGTGCCAGCAGTTACTCGGGGGAGGCGGAGACCCAGTACTTC	CASSYSGEAETQYF
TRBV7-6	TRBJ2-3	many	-	TGTGCCAGCAGCTTAGTGGATTCCTACACAGATACGCAGTATTTT	CASSLVDSYTDTQYF
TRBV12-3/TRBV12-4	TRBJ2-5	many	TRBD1	TGTGCCAGCAGTTACGGACAGGGCTGGACGGAGACCCAGTACTTC	CASSYGQGWTETQYF
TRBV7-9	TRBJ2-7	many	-	TGTGCCAGCAGCTTAAATGGGGGGAACGAGCAGTACTTC	CASSLNGGNEQYF
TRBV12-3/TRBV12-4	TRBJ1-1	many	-	TGTGCCAGCAGTTTAGGGGGGAGGAACACTGAAGCTTTCTTT	CASSLGGRNTEAFF
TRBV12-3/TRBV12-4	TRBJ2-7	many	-	TGTGCCAGCAGCACCGGGACTCCCTACGAGCAGTACTTC	CASSTGTPYEQYF
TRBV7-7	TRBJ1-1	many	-	TGTGCTAGCAGCTCTCGGACGGACCCGAACACTGAAGCTTTCTTT	CASSSRTDPNTEAFF
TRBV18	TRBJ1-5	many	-	TGTGCCAGCTCACCAGGACTGAGCCACAACCCCCAGCATTTT	CASSPGLSHNPQHF
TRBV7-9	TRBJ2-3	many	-	TGTGCCAGCAGCTTAATCAGGGACCTCACAGATACGCAGTATTTT	CASSLIRDLTDTQYF
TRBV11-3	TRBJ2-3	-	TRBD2	TGTGCCAGCAGCTTAGCGGGGGGGGCTGGCGATACGCAGTATTTT	CASSLAGGAGDTQYF
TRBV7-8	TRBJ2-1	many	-	TGTGCCAGCGGGGGGAGTACCGAGCAGTTCTTC	CASGGSTEQFF
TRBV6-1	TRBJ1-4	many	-	TGTGCCAGCCGACCGGGACGGAATAATGAAAAACTGTTTTTT	CASRPGRNNEKLFF
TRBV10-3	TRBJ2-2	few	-	TGTGCCATCAGTGAGGTAGTAGAGGGAGGACCCTTAAGCGGGGAGCTGTTTTTT	CAISEVVEGGPLSGELFF
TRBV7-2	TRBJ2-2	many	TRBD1	TGTGCCAGCAGCTTATACAGGGGGCGCACCGGGGAGCTGTTTTTT	CASSLYRGRTGELFF
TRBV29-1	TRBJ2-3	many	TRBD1	TGCAGCGTTGAGGGGGGACAGGGGGCGGCGGCAGATACGCAGTATTTT	CSVEGGQGAAADTQYF
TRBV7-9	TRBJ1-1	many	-	TGTGCCAGCAGCTTATCTCAGGGTTCTGAAGCTTTCTTT	CASSLSQGSEAFF
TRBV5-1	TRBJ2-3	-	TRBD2	TGCGCCAGCAGCCAGACTAGCGGGGGGTCTGATACGCAGTATTTT	CASSQTSGGSDTQYF
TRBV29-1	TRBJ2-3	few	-	TGCAGCGTTCGACAGGGAGGAAGGGGAGATACGCAGTATTTT	CSVRQGGRGDTQYF
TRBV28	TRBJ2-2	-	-	TGTGCCAGCGTAAGAGTTGCCGGGGAGCTGTTTTTT	CASVRVAGELFF
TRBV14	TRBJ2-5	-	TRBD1	TGTGCCAGCAGCCAAGGTCCGGGACAGGGGTCCCGAGGGGAGACCCAGTACTTC	CASSQGPGQGSRGETQYF
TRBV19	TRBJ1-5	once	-	TGTGCCAGTAGTAACTTGCCGTACAATCAGCCCCAGCATTTT	CASSNLPYNQPQHF
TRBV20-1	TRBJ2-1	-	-	TGCAGTGCTGGGACTCCCCACTCCTACAATGAGCAGTTCTTC	CSAGTPHSYNEQFF
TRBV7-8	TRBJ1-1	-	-	TGCGCCAGCAGCCAGGAGGAGGGACTCTTTACCGCTTTCTTT	CASSQEEGLFTAFF
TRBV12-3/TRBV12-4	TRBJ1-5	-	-	TGTGCCAGCAGTTTCGACGGGAGCAATCAGCCCCAGCATTTT	CASSFDGSNQPQHF
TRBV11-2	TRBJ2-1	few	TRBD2	TGTGCCAGCAGCTTCACTAGGCGGGAGGGCGGCTACAATGAGCAGTTCTTC	CASSFTRREGGYNEQFF
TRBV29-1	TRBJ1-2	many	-	TGCAGCGTTGCCTCCCCGGTGGGTGGCTACACCTTC	CSVASPVGGYTF
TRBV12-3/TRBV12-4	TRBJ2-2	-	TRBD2	TGTGCCAGCAGTTTAGCTGGGGGGGAGTTCGGGGAGCTGTTTTTT	CASSLAGGEFGELFF
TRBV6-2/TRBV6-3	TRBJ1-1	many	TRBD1	TGTGCCAGCAGATACAGGGGTATGAACACTGAAGCTTTCTTT	CASRYRGMNTEAFF
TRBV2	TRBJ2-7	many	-	TGTGCCAGCACGAGGACCGGGGGTGCCTACGAGCAGTACTTC	CASTRTGGAYEQYF
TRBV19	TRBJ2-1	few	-	TGTGCCAGTAGTACAGGGCAGCTATACAATGAGCAGTTCTTC	CASSTGQLYNEQFF
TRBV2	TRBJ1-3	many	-	TGTGCCAGCAGATCTTTCTCTGGAAACACCATATATTTT	CASRSFSGNTIYF
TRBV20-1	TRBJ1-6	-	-	TGCAGTGCTAGAGATAAGAATAATTCACCCCTCCACTTT	CSARDKNNSPLHF